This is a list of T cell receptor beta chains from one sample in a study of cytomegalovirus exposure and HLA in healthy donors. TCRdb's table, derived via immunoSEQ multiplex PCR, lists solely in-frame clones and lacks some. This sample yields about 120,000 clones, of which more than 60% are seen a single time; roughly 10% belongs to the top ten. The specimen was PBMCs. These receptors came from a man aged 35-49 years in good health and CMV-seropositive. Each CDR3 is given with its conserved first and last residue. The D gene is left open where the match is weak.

CDR3aa: CASSLAPGRTPGETQYF
v_gene: TRBV7-6
j_gene: TRBJ2-5
d_gene: .

CDR3aa: CASSVGPQGRGGEKLFF
v_gene: TRBV9
j_gene: TRBJ1-4
d_gene: TRBD1

CDR3aa: CASSMISGKDEQFF
v_gene: TRBV19
j_gene: TRBJ2-1
d_gene: TRBD2

CDR3aa: CASSLMGWGTVDF
v_gene: TRBV7-3
j_gene: TRBJ1-2
d_gene: TRBD1

CDR3aa: CASSLRIAGVEQYF
v_gene: TRBV7-9
j_gene: TRBJ2-7
d_gene: TRBD2

CDR3aa: CASSVRTGLQETQYF
v_gene: TRBV6-1
j_gene: TRBJ2-5
d_gene: TRBD1

CDR3aa: CASSQQGRNTGELFF
v_gene: TRBV7-9
j_gene: TRBJ2-2
d_gene: .

CDR3aa: CASSPRDRSTDTQYF
v_gene: TRBV4-2
j_gene: TRBJ2-3
d_gene: TRBD1

CDR3aa: CASRGDSFNQPQHF
v_gene: TRBV2
j_gene: TRBJ1-5
d_gene: TRBD1

CDR3aa: CASSPRTGSSYEQYF
v_gene: TRBV9
j_gene: TRBJ2-7
d_gene: TRBD1

CDR3aa: CASSASTASNQPQHF
v_gene: TRBV2
j_gene: TRBJ1-5
d_gene: .

CDR3aa: CAWSNYEQYF
v_gene: TRBV30
j_gene: .
d_gene: .

CDR3aa: CASSQSVGDRNTEAFF
v_gene: TRBV4-1
j_gene: TRBJ1-1
d_gene: TRBD1

CDR3aa: CASSPNAGGRDTQYF
v_gene: TRBV18
j_gene: TRBJ2-3
d_gene: TRBD1

CDR3aa: CASSLLAGDYEQYF
v_gene: TRBV7-9
j_gene: TRBJ2-7
d_gene: TRBD2

CDR3aa: CASSDRTSGSYEQYF
v_gene: TRBV6-1
j_gene: TRBJ2-7
d_gene: TRBD2

CDR3aa: CATSRALAGGGEETQYF
v_gene: TRBV15
j_gene: TRBJ2-5
d_gene: TRBD2

CDR3aa: CSVAVSGNTIYF
v_gene: TRBV29-1
j_gene: TRBJ1-3
d_gene: .

CDR3aa: CASSLAPGNYNEQFF
v_gene: TRBV7-6
j_gene: TRBJ2-1
d_gene: .

CDR3aa: CASRKTGGAYEQYF
v_gene: TRBV6-5
j_gene: TRBJ2-7
d_gene: TRBD1

CDR3aa: CASSVFAVSQETQYF
v_gene: TRBV6-1
j_gene: TRBJ2-5
d_gene: .

CDR3aa: CASSIGSGYGANVLTF
v_gene: TRBV19
j_gene: TRBJ2-6
d_gene: .

CDR3aa: CASSYDRGYEQYF
v_gene: TRBV6-5
j_gene: TRBJ2-7
d_gene: TRBD1

CDR3aa: CASRSFNQETQYF
v_gene: TRBV27
j_gene: TRBJ2-5
d_gene: .

CDR3aa: CASSMTGGGRYGYTF
v_gene: TRBV19
j_gene: TRBJ1-2
d_gene: TRBD1

CDR3aa: CASRATGPDGYTF
v_gene: TRBV6-1
j_gene: TRBJ1-2
d_gene: .

CDR3aa: CASSITGAITDTQYF
v_gene: TRBV5-1
j_gene: TRBJ2-3
d_gene: TRBD1

CDR3aa: CASSERGYNGYTF
v_gene: TRBV6-4
j_gene: TRBJ1-2
d_gene: .

CDR3aa: CASSQDKNTEAFF
v_gene: TRBV14
j_gene: TRBJ1-1
d_gene: .

CDR3aa: CASTPIPSPLEYF
v_gene: TRBV6-6
j_gene: TRBJ2-3
d_gene: .

CDR3aa: CSVEGTIKNIQYF
v_gene: TRBV29-1
j_gene: TRBJ2-4
d_gene: .

CDR3aa: CASSSGSVSYGYTF
v_gene: TRBV5-8
j_gene: TRBJ1-2
d_gene: .

CDR3aa: CAWSFMDRRHTNTEAFF
v_gene: TRBV30
j_gene: TRBJ1-1
d_gene: .

CDR3aa: CASSVGPAGVDEQYF
v_gene: TRBV7-8
j_gene: TRBJ2-7
d_gene: .

CDR3aa: CASSRHWGQGADSNQPQHF
v_gene: TRBV4-1
j_gene: TRBJ1-5
d_gene: TRBD1

CDR3aa: CASSLRQGLGYGYTF
v_gene: TRBV5-1
j_gene: TRBJ1-2
d_gene: TRBD1

CDR3aa: CASSFGGETQTYEQYF
v_gene: TRBV28
j_gene: TRBJ2-7
d_gene: .

CDR3aa: CSVRQGVHEQYF
v_gene: TRBV29-1
j_gene: .
d_gene: TRBD1

CDR3aa: CASSQGGTGWSYGYTF
v_gene: TRBV4-2
j_gene: TRBJ1-2
d_gene: TRBD1

CDR3aa: CASSNRDTCQETQYF
v_gene: TRBV23-1
j_gene: TRBJ2-5
d_gene: .

CDR3aa: CASSPLDVETQYF
v_gene: TRBV28
j_gene: TRBJ2-5
d_gene: .

CDR3aa: CASSVAGHNTEAFF
v_gene: TRBV9
j_gene: TRBJ1-1
d_gene: .

CDR3aa: CASSIGYGQGVEQYF
v_gene: TRBV19
j_gene: TRBJ2-7
d_gene: TRBD1

CDR3aa: CASSEGGWSQPQHF
v_gene: TRBV6-1
j_gene: TRBJ1-5
d_gene: .

CDR3aa: CASSLEGLAGGLNTQYF
v_gene: TRBV5-4
j_gene: TRBJ2-3
d_gene: TRBD2

CDR3aa: CASSYGANSNQPQHF
v_gene: TRBV6-5
j_gene: TRBJ1-5
d_gene: .

CDR3aa: CASSYLKTGYEQYF
v_gene: TRBV6-6
j_gene: TRBJ2-7
d_gene: .

CDR3aa: CASRLDRPPGAFF
v_gene: TRBV23-1
j_gene: TRBJ1-1
d_gene: .

CDR3aa: CASRRTGNYEQYF
v_gene: TRBV27
j_gene: TRBJ2-7
d_gene: TRBD1

CDR3aa: CASSANGRTGDAFF
v_gene: TRBV28
j_gene: TRBJ1-1
d_gene: TRBD1

CDR3aa: CASSVDPARYYEQYF
v_gene: TRBV9
j_gene: TRBJ2-7
d_gene: .

CDR3aa: CAISDASGSGETQYF
v_gene: TRBV10-3
j_gene: TRBJ2-5
d_gene: TRBD2

CDR3aa: CASSSGQRETQYF
v_gene: TRBV7-3
j_gene: TRBJ2-5
d_gene: TRBD1

CDR3aa: CASSVELSYEQYF
v_gene: TRBV6-1
j_gene: .
d_gene: .

CDR3aa: CASSYSLGRENGELFF
v_gene: TRBV6-6
j_gene: TRBJ2-2
d_gene: TRBD2

CDR3aa: CAWSVQGPYEQYF
v_gene: TRBV30
j_gene: TRBJ2-7
d_gene: .

CDR3aa: CATTSQGSTDTQYF
v_gene: TRBV5-1
j_gene: TRBJ2-3
d_gene: .

CDR3aa: CASSLTRGGVETQYF
v_gene: TRBV5-1
j_gene: TRBJ2-5
d_gene: .